The clone carrying this T cell receptor beta chain was observed a handful of times. The antigen remains undetermined. This sample is part of a study of T cells in Graves' hyperthyroidism and ophthalmopathy. Study at large: Peripheral blood specimens were obtained at initial diagnosis, prior to any treatment. Study-wide results and limits: Ophthalmopathy got predicted by the model a median roughly 6.1 months before its onset.

This CDR3 comprises 16 residues. V shed 4 bases and J shed 6 bases, with 18 bases lying between them. Germline V CDR1 and CDR2: MNHEY, SVGAGI. Amplified regions were TCR beta CDR3 sequences from RNA transcripts. First-round RT-PCR targeting the TCR CDR3 was performed with the HTBI primer set. One entry per CDR3 protein results from TCRdb running MiXCR on the multiplex PCR reads. The sample consists of hundreds of thousands of distinct CDR3 sequences, 12% to 15% of them appearing once. Aged 18 to 65, the patients had hyperthyroidism that was newly diagnosed and had lasted under 2 months. From approximately 9.1 ml of fresh peripheral blood, PBMCs were isolated.

The genes are TRBV6-5 and TRBJ2-2; D remains ambiguous. Source material: blood. This receptor was obtained from a woman in her forties with Graves' hyperthyroidism. The CDR3 sequence is CASSSADRSGAGELFF. For the CDR3, the DNA is TGTGCCAGCAGTTCGGCGGACCGCTCCGGAGCCGGGGAGCTGTTTTTT.